A single sample is the source of the 6 T cell receptor beta chains below, sequenced in a study of spatial heterogeneity in lung cancer. Findings of the study overall: Tumors with more nonsynonymous mutations had more expanded intratumoral alpha and beta TCRs.

These receptors are not linked to any known antigen. Time point of the sample: sample taken at primary tumor resection. TCRdb reanalysed the 5' RACE reads using MiXCR and keeps one entry per CDR3 protein. The sample comprises 9,500 to 11,000 distinct CDR3 sequences, roughly 7.4% of which are singletons, and around a fifth rests with the top ten. The source was lung tumor tissue, collected at surgery. The receptors were gathered from a female donor with early-stage non-small cell lung cancer.

With regard to this clonotype: A much bigger clone sits one base away, suggesting this may be a read error. Little can be read into the size of this beta chain, an off-target read in a library designed for alpha chains. The CDR3 DNA is TGTACCAGCACCCTAAGAGACAGGGGGGCTTTCTTT. It translates to CTSTLRDRGAFF. V gene TRBV2 combines with J gene TRBJ1-1; TRBD1 aligns across 9 bases. CDR3 length equals 12 residues. Germline V lookup: CDR1 SNHLY, CDR2 FYNNEI. Complete variable domain (other parts from reference TRBV2 and TRBJ1-1): EPEVTQTPSHQVTQMGQEVILRCVPISNHLYFYWYRQILGQKVEFLVSFYNNEISEKSEIFDDQFSVERPDGSNFTLKIRSTKLEDSAMYFCTSTLRDRGAFFGQGTRLTVV.

This clonotype was detected a few times. A much larger clonotype is one base distant, so this may be a read error. Because this beta chain is a stray read in a library intended to capture alpha chains, its abundance should not be given much weight. The chain is built from TRBV19 and TRBJ2-7; D remains ambiguous. CDR1 and CDR2 from the germline V gene are LNHDA and SQIVND (reference sequence). This CDR3 region has 13 residues. For the CDR3, the DNA is TGTGCCAGTAGTATGGTTCCCGCCTACGAGCAGTGCTTC. The encoded protein is CASSMVPAYEQCF.

This clonotype was seen ten or more times. Since it is a stray read in a library aimed at alpha chains, this beta chain has a size that is not meaningful. The chain links TRBV10-3 to TRBJ2-2; D might be TRBD1 or TRBD2, each matching 6 bases. The CDR3 runs to 16 residues. Germline values: CDR1 ENHRY, CDR2 SYGVKD. V shed 6 bases and J shed 6 bases, with 20 bases lying between them. As DNA, the CDR3 is TGTGCCATCAGCTACGGACAAGGGGGGTCGGCCGGGGAGCTGTTTTTT. It specifies CAISYGQGGSAGELFF.

There are many counts of this clonotype. The library was designed around alpha chains, so this beta chain is a stray read whose abundance carries little weight. The V call is TRBV7-9, the J call TRBJ2-7, with 7 bases aligning to TRBD1. V dropped 0 bases and J dropped 5; count of bases not matched to a gene: 4. CDR3 length: 14 residues. Germline V gives CDR1 SEHNR, CDR2 FQNEAQ (reference sequence). This CDR3 is CASSLATGQDEQYF. In DNA form, the CDR3 reads TGTGCCAGCAGCTTAGCCACCGGACAGGACGAGCAGTACTTC.

There are many counts of this clonotype. This beta chain slipped into a library made for alpha chains as a stray read, so its size is not meaningful. The V and J genes are TRBV5-4 and TRBJ1-1; D ambiguous. The CDR3 loop spans 17 amino acids. Germline loops: CDR1 SGHNT, CDR2 YYREEE (reference sequence). Trimming left V 0 bases short and J 4 bases short, with 19 bases between. CDR3 DNA: TGTGCCAGCAGCTTGGGGGAGAGGGCCAGTCTGGGCACTGAAGCTTTCTTT. As protein: CASSLGERASLGTEAFF. The whole variable domain, remainder taken from reference TRBV5-4 and TRBJ1-1, is ETGVTQSPTHLIKTRGQQVTLRCSSQSGHNTVSWYQQALGQGPQFIFQYYREEENGRGNFPPRFSGLQFPNYSSELNVNALELDDSALYLCASSLGERASLGTEAFFGQGTRLTVV.

This clonotype was detected ten times or more. The size of this beta chain means little, since it is a stray read in a library made for alpha chains. The gene calls are TRBV27 and TRBJ2-7; no reliable D call. Between the trimmed V and J ends, which lost 3 bases and 5 bases, there was a span of 8 bases. The germline V gene encodes CDR1 MNHEY and CDR2 SMNVEV (reference sequence). The CDR3 loop spans 12 amino acids. The CDR3 is CASSLPSNEQYF. In nucleotides, the CDR3 is TGTGCCAGCAGTTTGCCCAGCAACGAGCAGTACTTC.